This entry lists 18 T cell receptor beta chains sequenced from one sample in a study of Ad26.COV2.S vaccination and SARS-CoV-2 variants. Repertoires were generated with immunoSEQ multiplex PCR, while TCRdb's copy carries only in-frame clones and drops some. The sample has 410,000 or so clones, around 93% seen once; the top ten hold around 1.8%. As for treatment: 19 received Ad26.COV2.S at low or high dose, single or two shots; roughly 5 received placebo; per-sample allocation not given. The samples were gathered on day 63 after the first injection of vaccine or placebo. The source was peripheral blood, collected in a trial of Ad26.COV2.S vaccine versus placebo. Receptors were obtained from a person between 18 and 60 years old who received the Ad26.COV2.S COVID-19 vaccine or a placebo.

The V and J genes are TRBV3-1 (or the pseudogene TRBV3-2) and TRBJ1-4; 8 positions match TRBD1. Per germline, CDR1 LGHDT and CDR2 YNNKEL (reference sequence). The CDR3 contains 15 residues. J gave up 6 bases and V 0 bases, and 3 bases lay outside the gene matches. The CDR3 sequence: CASSQDRTGYEKLFF. CDR3 nucleotide sequence: TGTGCCAGCAGCCAAGACAGGACAGGGTATGAAAAACTGTTTTTT.

The chain couples TRBV6-2 or TRBV6-3 to TRBJ2-3; TRBD2 matches 8 bases. From germline, CDR1 is MNHEY and CDR2 SVGEGT. Trimming at V came to 0 bases and at J to 5 bases, leaving 7 bases not matched to a gene. The CDR3 runs to 16 residues. CDR3 region: CASSYSIGGAQDTQYF. The DNA for the CDR3 is TGTGCCAGCAGTTACTCAATCGGGGGGGCCCAAGATACGCAGTATTTT.

V and J are TRBV3-1 (or the pseudogene TRBV3-2) and TRBJ2-5, with 10 bases fitting TRBD2. In germline, CDR1 is LGHDT, CDR2 YNNKEL (reference sequence). J lost 2 bases, V lost 0 bases, and 12 bases had no gene match. The CDR3 has 19 residues. CDR3 region: CASSQEALAGDQDQETQYF. The CDR3 DNA follows: TGTGCCAGCAGCCAAGAAGCTCTAGCGGGGGACCAGGATCAAGAGACCCAGTACTTC.

This clone appeared a single time. This chain links TRBV19 with TRBJ1-1; D possibly corresponds to TRBD1 (6 bases). Deletions cut 3 bases from V and 4 bases from J, with 12 bases between. In germline, CDR1 is LNHDA, CDR2 SQIVND (reference sequence). CDR3 size: 14 residues. CDR3 protein: CASSITGFVTEAFF. The CDR3 DNA follows: TGTGCCAGTAGTATTACAGGGTTCGTCACTGAAGCTTTCTTT.

This clone was detected only once. The rearrangement uses TRBV7-8 and TRBJ1-1, with D unresolved. The V gene lost 2 bases and the J gene lost 1 base, with 5 bases spanning the gap. The CDR3 is 13 amino acids. Germline CDR1 and CDR2: SGHVS and FQNEAQ. In nucleotides, the CDR3 is TGTGCCAGCAGCTTATTGGCGAACACTGAAGCTTTCTTT. This encodes CASSLLANTEAFF.

This sequence joins TRBV7-2 and TRBJ2-7, with 8 bases aligning to TRBD2. The germline V gene encodes CDR1 SGHTA and CDR2 FQGNSA. The CDR3 totals 17 residues. The V gene end was trimmed by 3 bases and the J gene end by 0 bases; junction bases not matched to a gene: 10. The DNA of the CDR3 is TGTGCCAGCAGCTTGGCCAGCATAGCGGGGACCTCCTACGAGCAGTACTTC. Amino acid sequence: CASSLASIAGTSYEQYF.

This chain links TRBV27 with TRBJ2-7; D is undetermined. The CDR3 spans 13 residues. The ends were cut back, 0 bases at V and 3 bases at J, with 6 bases in the middle. Germline V gives CDR1 MNHEY, CDR2 SMNVEV (reference sequence). The CDR3 here is CASSLSGFYEQYF. CDR3 in DNA: TGTGCCAGCAGTTTATCTGGGTTCTACGAGCAGTACTTC.

The J gene is TRBJ2-1, the V gene TRBV5-1; the D gene is possibly TRBD1 (6 bases). CDR1 and CDR2 from the germline V gene are SGHRS and YFSETQ. The CDR3 has 18 amino acids. The V end lost 3 bases, the J end lost 0 bases, and 19 bases lay between the germline ends. The DNA for the CDR3 is TGCGCCAGCAGCTGGGATGTGGACAGCCTGTACTCCTACAATGAGCAGTTCTTC. This sequence encodes CASSWDVDSLYSYNEQFF.

The rearrangement joins TRBV9 to TRBJ2-2; TRBD1 matches 10 bases. The CDR3 has 13 amino acids. Per germline, CDR1 SGDLS and CDR2 YYNGEE. J was trimmed by 6 bases and V by 10 bases; bases with no gene match: 6. The CDR3 protein is CAPETGGSGELFF. The CDR3 bases are TGTGCCCCAGAGACAGGGGGCTCCGGGGAGCTGTTTTTT.

The chain couples TRBV9 to TRBJ2-2; 8 nucleotides match TRBD2. Germline values: CDR1 SGDLS, CDR2 YYNGEE. The CDR3 loop spans 15 amino acids. J gave up 7 bases and V 4 bases, and 9 bases lay outside the gene matches. CDR3 DNA: TGTGCCAGCAGCCACAGCGGGGGAGATATCGGGGAGCTGTTTTTT. Amino acid sequence: CASSHSGGDIGELFF.

The chain carries TRBV6-2 or TRBV6-3 and TRBJ1-2; D may be TRBD1 (5 bases). V was clipped by 3 bases and J by 2 bases, with 13 bases between them. The germline CDR1 and CDR2 sequences are MNHEY and SVGEGT. The CDR3 runs 15 residues. The CDR3 sequence: CASSYRRVKNYGYTF. CDR3 sequence (DNA): TGTGCCAGCAGTTATCGCAGGGTCAAGAACTATGGCTACACCTTC.

This chain uses TRBV30 with TRBJ1-1; TRBD1 is a possible D gene (5 bases). Germline V gene sequence: CDR1 GTSNPN, CDR2 SVGIG (reference sequence). The CDR3 extends over 12 amino acids. The V gene lost 4 bases and the J gene lost 4 bases, with 10 bases spanning the gap. In DNA form, the CDR3 reads TGTGCCTGGAACGGGGCTGGCACTGAAGCTTTCTTT. Its translation is CAWNGAGTEAFF. The variable domain in full, completed from reference TRBV30 and TRBJ1-1, reads SQTIHQWPATLVQPVGSPLSLECTVEGTSNPNLYWYRQAAGRGLQLLFYSVGIGQISSEVPQNLSASRPQDRQFILSSKKLLLSDSGFYLCAWNGAGTEAFFGQGTRLTVV.

The count of this clone is one. CDR3: CASSLGARENTEAFF. CDR3 in DNA: TGTGCCAGTTCTTTGGGGGCTCGGGAAAACACTGAAGCTTTCTTT. The rearrangement uses TRBV19 and TRBJ1-1; a weak D match, TRBD1 (6 bases). The V end was cut by 8 bases, the J end by 2 bases, with 18 bases between. This CDR3 is built from 15 residues. The germline V gene has CDR1 LNHDA and CDR2 SQIVND (reference sequence).

The genes are TRBV3-1 (or the pseudogene TRBV3-2) and TRBJ1-2; D is unclear. V was pared by 2 bases and J by 4 bases, with 11 bases between. Germline loops: CDR1 LGHDT, CDR2 YNNKEL (reference sequence). The CDR3 extends over 14 amino acids. The DNA for the CDR3 is TGTGCCAGCAGCCAACGTCGAGACTTCTATGGCTACACCTTC. Protein sequence: CASSQRRDFYGYTF.

This chain joins TRBV4-3 and TRBJ2-3; the D is unclear. Trimming stripped 0 bases from V and 6 bases from J, with 13 bases between. CDR1 is LGHNA and CDR2 is YSLEER in the germline V gene. This CDR3 comprises 15 residues. DNA for the CDR3: TGCGCCAGCAGCCAAGAAGAGTTCTCGAGGGATACGCAGTATTTT. This gives the protein CASSQEEFSRDTQYF.

The sample holds one count of this clone. CDR3 bases: TGTGCCAGCAGTTTAAGTAGGGTAATTTCTACAGATACGCAGTATTTT. Translating it yields CASSLSRVISTDTQYF. The V gene is TRBV28, the J gene TRBJ2-3; D is unclear. The CDR3 extends over 16 amino acids. Per germline, CDR1 MDHEN and CDR2 SYDVKM. Trimming took off 2 bases at V and 3 bases at J, with 15 bases between the two ends.

This clone was observed once. This sequence joins TRBV25-1 and TRBJ1-1; no firm D call. Germline loops: CDR1 MGHDK, CDR2 SYGVNS. The length of the CDR3 is 17 residues. Trimming removed 2 bases at V and 1 base at J, with 17 bases between. CDR3 protein: CASSELEALTGNTEAFF. CDR3 bases: TGTGCCAGCAGTGAACTAGAGGCCTTAACGGGGAACACTGAAGCTTTCTTT.

Only a few counts were recorded for this clone. This chain uses TRBV5-6 with TRBJ2-1, with D possibly being TRBD2 (6 bases). The germline V and J ends were trimmed by 2 bases and 5 bases, with 11 bases remaining between them. Looked up from germline, CDR1 is SGHDT and CDR2 is YYEEEE. CDR3 length equals 14 residues. The CDR3 spells CASSLPRGNNEQFF. The CDR3 DNA reads TGTGCCAGCAGCTTACCACGGGGGAACAATGAGCAGTTCTTC.